The T cell receptor beta chain described here comes from a study of blood T cell repertoires in COVID-19. Germline-derived CDR1 and CDR2 are SGHAT and FQDESV (reference sequence). V was shortened by 4 bases and J by 6 bases, with 17 bases between the two germline ends. The CDR3 length is 15 residues. TCRdb's table, derived via immunoSEQ multiplex PCR, lists solely in-frame clones and lacks some. The data contain about 250,000 clones, around 88% of them singletons. The TCR was taken from an elderly man with acute or convalescent COVID-19. Sequencing was carried out using peripheral blood. The chain has TRBV11-1 and TRBJ2-3; maybe TRBD2 (6 bases). CDR3 sequence reads: CASSSNPTSSDTQYF. As DNA, the CDR3 is TGTGCCAGCAGCTCGAATCCGACTAGTTCGGATACGCAGTATTTT.